These 27 T cell receptor beta chains came from one sample sequenced in a study of T-cell reconstitution after alpha-beta-depleted transplantation in children. Molecular barcoding with unique molecular identifiers was used for the TCRbeta library. TCRdb re-analysed the PCR reads in MiXCR, keeping a single row per CDR3 protein. This table holds about 980,000 distinct CDR3 sequences, roughly 29% found once. The sample consisted of PBMCs, mostly from graft donor cells, taken 360 days after TCRalphabeta/CD19-depleted stem cell transplant. The origin of the receptors is a boy younger than two who had a stem cell transplant for SCID, so the T cells may come from the graft donor.

V is TRBV29-1 and J is TRBJ2-1, with D possibly TRBD2 on 7 matching bases. The CDR3 has 14 residues. V was pared by 4 bases and J by 4 bases, with 14 bases between. Germline V gene data show CDR1 as SQVTM and CDR2 as ANQGSEA. CDR3 protein: CSVVAGASYNEQFF. CDR3 nucleotides: TGCAGCGTTGTCGCGGGGGCCAGTTACAATGAGCAGTTCTTC.

V gene TRBV9 combines with J gene TRBJ2-1; D unresolved. Trimming stripped 4 bases from V and 6 bases from J, with 17 bases between. This CDR3 spans 15 amino acids. From germline, CDR1 is SGDLS and CDR2 YYNGEE. This CDR3 is CASSPTGSPFNEQFF. DNA of the CDR3: TGTGCCAGCAGCCCCACGGGTAGCCCTTTCAATGAGCAGTTCTTC.

CDR3 nucleotide sequence: TGTGCCAGCAGCTTAGAGTTCTTCTTGGGCAATGAGCAGTTCTTC. This translates into CASSLEFFLGNEQFF. This sequence joins TRBV7-6 and TRBJ2-1; D gene ambiguous. Germline CDR1 and CDR2: SGHVS and FNYEAQ. Deletions cut 1 base from V and 6 bases from J, with 13 bases between. CDR3 length: 15 amino acids.

The gene calls are TRBV5-1 and TRBJ2-5; D is perhaps TRBD2 (7 bases). This CDR3 spans 13 amino acids. In germline, CDR1 is SGHRS, CDR2 YFSETQ. V was cut by 4 bases and J by 7 bases, with 14 bases left in between. CDR3 loop: CASSGGGIGTQYF. For the CDR3, the DNA is TGCGCCAGCAGCGGCGGGGGCATAGGGACCCAGTACTTC.

This clonotype was seen a few times. This rearrangement joins TRBV15 to TRBJ2-1; no reliable D call. Germline V gene lookup returns CDR1 LNHNV and CDR2 YYDKDF (reference sequence). The CDR3 extends over 13 amino acids. The V end lost 6 bases, the J end lost 2 bases, and 8 bases lay between the germline ends. For the CDR3, the DNA is TGTGCCACCAGTCGTACAGCCTACAATGAGCAGTTCTTC. Its protein is CATSRTAYNEQFF.

The V gene is TRBV9, the J gene TRBJ2-7, with 7 positions matching TRBD1. V lost 0 bases and J lost 6; bases outside the gene matches: 9. Germline V CDR1 and CDR2: SGDLS, YYNGEE. The CDR3 covers 15 residues. The CDR3 DNA is TGTGCCAGCAGCGTAGGGGGACAGTATCTTGGCGAGCAGTACTTC. The encoded protein is CASSVGGQYLGEQYF.

V is TRBV7-9 and J is TRBJ2-5; TRBD2 matches 11 bases. This CDR3 has 17 residues. Germline lookup yields CDR1 SEHNR and CDR2 FQNEAQ (reference sequence). V shed 3 bases, J shed 2 bases, and the junction held 8 bases outside the gene matches. CDR3 coding DNA: TGTGCCAGCAGCTTCGGGTCACTAGCGGGGGAACAAGAGACCCAGTACTTC. Translated: CASSFGSLAGEQETQYF.

The chain combines TRBV7-6 with TRBJ2-5; D remains unclear. V shed 3 bases and J shed 7 bases, with 9 bases lying between them. The CDR3 totals 12 residues. Germline-derived CDR1 and CDR2 are SGHVS and FNYEAQ. CDR3 coding DNA: TGTGCCAGCAGCTTTCCTCCGTGGACCCAGTACTTC. Amino acid sequence: CASSFPPWTQYF. Supplemented by reference TRBV7-6 and TRBJ2-5, the full variable domain reads GAGVSQSPRYKVTKRGQDVALRCDPISGHVSLYWYRQALGQGPEFLTYFNYEAQQDKSGLPNDRFSAERPEGSISTLTIQRTEQRDSAMYRCASSFPPWTQYFGPGTRLLVL.

The genes are TRBV4-2 and TRBJ1-2; D might be TRBD1 (6 bases). The CDR3 has 15 amino acids. Germline V lookup: CDR1 LGHNA, CDR2 YNFKEQ. V lost 4 bases and J 0 bases, leaving 12 bases between the germline ends. CDR3: CASSLTQGANYGYTF. The DNA for the CDR3 is TGTGCCAGCAGCCTTACACAGGGAGCTAACTATGGCTACACCTTC.

The V gene is TRBV7-9, the J gene TRBJ2-4; TRBD2 might be the D (7 bases). The CDR3 totals 16 residues. Germline V gene lookup returns CDR1 SEHNR and CDR2 FQNEAQ (reference sequence). Trimming stripped 4 bases from V and 6 bases from J, with 19 bases between. CDR3 bases: TGTGCCAGCAGCTCACTCACGGGGGGCGCTGGAAACATTCAGTACTTC. Residues: CASSSLTGGAGNIQYF.

The chain couples TRBV7-2 to TRBJ2-7; D is uncertain. V was cut by 6 bases and J by 2 bases, with 14 bases left in between. The CDR3 is 14 amino acids. CDR1 SGHTA and CDR2 FQGNSA come from the germline V gene. Here the CDR3 reads CASRASGPPYEQYF. CDR3 coding DNA: TGTGCCAGCAGAGCTTCGGGTCCACCCTACGAGCAGTACTTC.

The rearrangement uses TRBV20-1 and TRBJ2-3; D is unclear. Per the germline V gene, CDR1 is DFQATT and CDR2 is SNEGSKA (reference sequence). V was pared by 4 bases and J by 2 bases, with 7 bases between. The CDR3 has 12 residues. The CDR3 DNA follows: TGCAGTGCTATGTTCGTCACAGATACGCAGTATTTT. Protein sequence: CSAMFVTDTQYF.

This clonotype has only a few counts. V is TRBV9 and J is TRBJ2-2, with a tentative D call TRBD1 (7 bases). V lost 0 bases to trimming and J lost 3 bases, with 15 bases between them. This CDR3 has 17 residues. Germline V gene sequence: CDR1 SGDLS, CDR2 YYNGEE. The CDR3, as DNA: TGTGCCAGCAGCGTAGCAGGGGGGCGCTTAGACACCGGGGAGCTGTTTTTT. It yields the protein CASSVAGGRLDTGELFF.

This clonotype occurred many times. The V gene is TRBV6-1, the J gene TRBJ1-1, with D perhaps matching TRBD1 (6 bases). Trimming shortened V by 8 bases and J by 2 bases, and 18 bases separated the two germline ends. This CDR3 contains 15 residues. CDR1 and CDR2 from the germline V gene are MNHNS and SASEGT. CDR3 in DNA: TGTGCCAGCCGCCTAGGGGGGGAGGATAACACTGAAGCTTTCTTT. The encoded protein is CASRLGGEDNTEAFF.

The chain employs TRBV5-1 and TRBJ1-4, with a possible D match to TRBD1 (6 bases). The V and J ends lost 3 bases and 5 bases respectively, with 8 bases between them. Looked up from germline, CDR1 is SGHRS and CDR2 is YFSETQ. CDR3 length equals 13 residues. The CDR3 bases are TGCGCCAGCAGCTGGGGGCAGAATGAAAAACTGTTTTTT. It yields the protein CASSWGQNEKLFF.

The CDR3 loop is CASRNRINEQFF. In DNA, the CDR3 is TGCGCCAGCAGGAACAGGATCAATGAGCAGTTCTTC. J is TRBJ2-1 and V is TRBV10-2; maybe TRBD1 (5 bases). V was cut by 6 bases and J by 6 bases, with 9 bases left in between. Germline V gene data show CDR1 as WSHSY and CDR2 as SAAADI. The CDR3 sequence is 12 residues long.

The CDR3 sequence is CASSYSHGEFYNEQFF. The CDR3 DNA follows: TGTGCCAGCAGTTACTCGCATGGGGAGTTCTACAATGAGCAGTTCTTC. The chain links TRBV6-5 to TRBJ2-1, with D perhaps TRBD2 (5 bases). CDR1 is MNHEY, CDR2 SVGAGI, per germline. The ends were cut back, 0 bases at V and 3 bases at J, with 12 bases in the middle. The CDR3 extends over 16 amino acids.

J is TRBJ2-1 and V is TRBV3-1; no definite D call. The V and J ends lost 1 base and 12 bases respectively, with 10 bases between them. CDR1 is LGHDT, CDR2 YNNKEL, per germline (reference sequence). The CDR3 contains 12 residues. CDR3: CASSQVSGPQFF. In DNA form, the CDR3 reads TGTGCCAGCAGCCAAGTTTCCGGCCCGCAGTTCTTC.

This clonotype was observed a handful of times. The J gene is TRBJ2-3, the V gene TRBV4-3; D might be TRBD1 (6 bases). Trimming stripped 3 bases from V and 0 bases from J, with 10 bases between. Germline-derived CDR1 and CDR2 are LGHNA and YSLEER. The CDR3 extends over 15 amino acids. The CDR3 DNA follows: TGCGCCAGCAGCCACCCGGGACACAGCACAGATACGCAGTATTTT. Translated, it gives CASSHPGHSTDTQYF.

This clonotype was seen more than once but under ten times. This chain links TRBV11-2 with TRBJ1-1, with D possibly TRBD1 on 6 matching bases. CDR1 SGHAT and CDR2 FQNNGV come from the germline V gene. V was clipped by 5 bases and J by 4 bases, with 14 bases between them. The CDR3 is 14 residues long. CDR3 sequence: CASSMTGRRTEAFF. DNA of the CDR3: TGTGCCAGCAGCATGACAGGTAGACGCACTGAAGCTTTCTTT. Together with reference TRBV11-2 and TRBJ1-1, the CDR3 gives the full variable domain: EAGVAQSPRYKIIEKRQSVAFWCNPISGHATLYWYQQILGQGPKLLIQFQNNGVVDDSQLPKDRFSAERLKGVDSTLKIQPAKLEDSAVYLCASSMTGRRTEAFFGQGTRLTVV.

This clonotype was seen only a few times. This chain uses TRBV5-1 with TRBJ1-6; D is perhaps TRBD1 (6 bases). V was pared by 4 bases and J by 6 bases, with 14 bases between. Looked up from germline, CDR1 is SGHRS and CDR2 is YFSETQ. The CDR3 runs to 15 residues. CDR3 coding DNA: TGCGCCAGCAGCCCGCAGGGGTTTCTTAATTCACCCCTCCACTTT. This gives the protein CASSPQGFLNSPLHF.

The chain uses TRBV20-1 and TRBJ1-4, with 10 bases fitting TRBD1. V lost 0 bases and J lost 6; bases outside the gene matches: 16. Germline-derived CDR1 and CDR2 are DFQATT and SNEGSKA (reference sequence). CDR3 length: 19 residues. The CDR3 DNA reads as TGCAGTGCTAGAGATTCCGGACAGGGGGACGGTAAAAAAGATGAAAAACTGTTTTTT. This translates into CSARDSGQGDGKKDEKLFF.

V usage is TRBV5-1 and J usage is TRBJ1-2; 7 nucleotides line up with TRBD1. Germline loops: CDR1 SGHRS, CDR2 YFSETQ. This CDR3 spans 15 amino acids. V was pared by 0 bases and J by 5 bases, with 7 bases of the junction left unmatched. The CDR3 is CASSLGDSGRYGYTF. For the CDR3, the DNA is TGCGCCAGCAGCTTGGGGGACAGCGGACGTTATGGCTACACCTTC.

This clonotype occurred a few times. The chain employs TRBV12-3 or TRBV12-4 and TRBJ2-7; D is perhaps TRBD1 (6 bases). The CDR3 loop spans 14 amino acids. V was clipped by 6 bases and J by 6 bases, with 18 bases between them. Here the CDR3 reads CASRPSSGQSEQYF. Written as DNA, the CDR3 is TGTGCCAGCAGGCCTTCCTCGGGACAAAGCGAGCAGTACTTC.

This clonotype was seen a few times. The chain couples TRBV25-1 to TRBJ2-6; the D gene is possibly TRBD1 (6 bases). Germline loops: CDR1 MGHDK, CDR2 SYGVNS. Trimming took off 5 bases at V and 0 bases at J, with 17 bases between the two ends. The CDR3 sequence is 18 residues long. This CDR3 reads CASSPWAGALSGANVLTF. The CDR3 DNA is TGTGCCAGCAGTCCGTGGGCAGGGGCACTCTCTGGGGCCAACGTCCTGACTTTC.

This clonotype was detected only a few times. The chain employs TRBV29-1 and TRBJ2-5, with D hard to call. The CDR3 has 12 residues. Per germline, CDR1 SQVTM and CDR2 ANQGSEA. V was clipped by 4 bases and J by 2 bases, with 8 bases between them. The CDR3 loop reads CSVGRVQETQYF. The CDR3 nucleotides are TGCAGCGTTGGACGGGTTCAAGAGACCCAGTACTTC.

This chain joins TRBV21-1 and TRBJ2-1; the listed D gene, TRBD1, was not tested against the DNA. TRBV21-1 is flagged as a pseudogene. The CDR3 is 16 amino acids. The CDR3 DNA reads as TGTGCCAGCAGCAAAGTAGGGGGATTGGGAGACAATGAGCAGTTCTTC. The encoded protein is CASSKVGGLGDNEQFF.